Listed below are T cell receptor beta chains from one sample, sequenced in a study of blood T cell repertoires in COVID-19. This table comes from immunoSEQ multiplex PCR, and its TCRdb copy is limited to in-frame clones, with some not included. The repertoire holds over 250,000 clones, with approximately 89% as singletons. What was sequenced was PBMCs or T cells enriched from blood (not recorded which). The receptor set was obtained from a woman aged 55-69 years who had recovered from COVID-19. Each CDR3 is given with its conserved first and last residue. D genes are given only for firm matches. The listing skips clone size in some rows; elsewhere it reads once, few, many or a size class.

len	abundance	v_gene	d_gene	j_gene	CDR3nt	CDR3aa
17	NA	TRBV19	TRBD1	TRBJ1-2	TGTGCCAGTAGTATGTTGGGGACAGGGCATCAATTCTATGGCTACACCTTC	CASSMLGTGHQFYGYTF
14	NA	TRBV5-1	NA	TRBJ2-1	TGCGCCAGCAGCTTGGAACTAGCCTACAATGAGCAGTTCTTC	CASSLELAYNEQFF
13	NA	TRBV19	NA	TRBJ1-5	TGTGCCAGTAGTTCACAGGGTAATCGGCCCCAGCATTTT	CASSSQGNRPQHF
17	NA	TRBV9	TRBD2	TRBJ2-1	TGTGCCAGCAGCGTAGGTGGCGGACTAGCCTCCTACAATGAGCAGTTCTTC	CASSVGGGLASYNEQFF
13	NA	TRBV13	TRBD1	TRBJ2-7	TGTGCCAGCAGCCTGACAGGGTCCCACGAGCAGTACTTC	CASSLTGSHEQYF
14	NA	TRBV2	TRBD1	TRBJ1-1	TGTGCCAGCAGTGGGGACAGGGACGACACTGAAGCTTTCTTT	CASSGDRDDTEAFF
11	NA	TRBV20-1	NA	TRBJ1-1	TGCAGTGTTCAAAGGGGCGAAGAAGCTTTCTTT	CSVQRGEEAFF
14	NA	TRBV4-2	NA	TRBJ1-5	TGTGCCAGCAGTAGGGAGGGGAATGAACAGCCCCAGCATTTT	CASSREGNEQPQHF
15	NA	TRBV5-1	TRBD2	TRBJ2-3	TGCGCCAGCAGCCGGGAGGGGACTAGTACGTATACGCAGTATTTT	CASSREGTSTYTQYF
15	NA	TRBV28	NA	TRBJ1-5	TGTGCCAGCAGTTTGGGGGGGGCTAACAATCAGCCCCAGCATTTT	CASSLGGANNQPQHF
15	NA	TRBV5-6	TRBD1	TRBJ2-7	TGTGCCAGCAGCCTCGGACAGGGGCTCGCCTACGAGCAGTACTTC	CASSLGQGLAYEQYF
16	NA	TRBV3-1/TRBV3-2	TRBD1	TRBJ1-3	TGTGCCAGCAGCCAGGTACAGGGGGTCTCTGGAAACACCATATATTTT	CASSQVQGVSGNTIYF
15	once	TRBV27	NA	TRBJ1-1	TGTGCCAGCAGTTTAGCGGTCATTCCGAACACTGAAGCTTTCTTT	CASSLAVIPNTEAFF
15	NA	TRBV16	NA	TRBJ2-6	TGTGCCAGCAGCCAATTGTACTCTGGGGCCAACGTCCTGACTTTC	CASSQLYSGANVLTF
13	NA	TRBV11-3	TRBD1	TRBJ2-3	TGTGCCAGCAGCTTAGAGGACAGGCATACGCAGTATTTT	CASSLEDRHTQYF
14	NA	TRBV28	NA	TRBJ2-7	TGTGCCAGCAGGGATTCGACAGAGTTCTACGAGCAGTACTTC	CASRDSTEFYEQYF
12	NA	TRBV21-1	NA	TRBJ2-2	TGTGCCCTACGGGGGGGGACCGGGGAGCTGTTTTTT	CALRGGTGELFF
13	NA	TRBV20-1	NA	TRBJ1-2	TGCAGTGCTAGTTCGGGCCCCGCAGGGGGCTACACCTTC	CSASSGPAGGYTF
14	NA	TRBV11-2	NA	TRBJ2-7	TGTGCCAGCAGCTTAAAGCGAACGACCTACGAGCAGTACTTC	CASSLKRTTYEQYF
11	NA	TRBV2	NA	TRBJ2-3	TGTGCCAGCAGTGCCAGAGATACGCAGTATTTT	CASSARDTQYF
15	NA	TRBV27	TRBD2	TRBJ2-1	TGTGCCAGCACCCTAGCGGGAGTGGACTACAATGAGCAGTTCTTC	CASTLAGVDYNEQFF
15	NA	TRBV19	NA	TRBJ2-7	TGTGCCAGTAGTGATCCATACAGGGGAGGCGACGAGCAGTACTTC	CASSDPYRGGDEQYF
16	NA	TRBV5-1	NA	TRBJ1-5	TGCGCCAGCAGCTTGCTCCCAGGTCAGGGGAGTCAGCCCCAGCATTTT	CASSLLPGQGSQPQHF
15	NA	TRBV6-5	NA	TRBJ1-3	TGTGCCAGCAGTTCATCTGGGAGCCCCGGAAACACCATATATTTT	CASSSSGSPGNTIYF
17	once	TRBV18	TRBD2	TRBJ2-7	TGTGCCAGCTCACCAAGGAGCGGGGGGACCCTTCCCTACGAGCAGTACTTC	CASSPRSGGTLPYEQYF
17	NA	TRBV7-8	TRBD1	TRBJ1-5	TGTGCCAGCAGCCCAGTTCGCCTAACAGGGGTCAATCAGCCCCAGCATTTT	CASSPVRLTGVNQPQHF
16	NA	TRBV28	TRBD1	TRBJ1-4	TGTGCCAGCAGTCTTACGTCCGGGACAGGGGGTGAAAAACTGTTTTTT	CASSLTSGTGGEKLFF
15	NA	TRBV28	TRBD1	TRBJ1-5	TGTGCCACCCGTCGTCGGACAGGGGGCTTCTGGCCCCAGCATTTT	CATRRRTGGFWPQHF
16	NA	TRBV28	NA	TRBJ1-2	TGTGCCAGCAGTTCGCGCCCAGGGGACCCCAACTATGGCTACACCTTC	CASSSRPGDPNYGYTF
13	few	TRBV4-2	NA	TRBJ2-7	TGTGCCAGCAGCCAAGGGGACTGGTACGAGCAGTACTTC	CASSQGDWYEQYF
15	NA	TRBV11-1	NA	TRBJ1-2	TGTGCCAGCAGCTTTTCGCCAGGGGACAACTATGGCTACACCTTC	CASSFSPGDNYGYTF
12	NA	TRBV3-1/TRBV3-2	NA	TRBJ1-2	TGTGCCAGCAGCCAATTAAGGGGTGGCTACACCTTC	CASSQLRGGYTF
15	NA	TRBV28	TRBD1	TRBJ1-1	TGTGCCAGCAGCCAGAGGGACAGGGTGAACACTGAAGCTTTCTTT	CASSQRDRVNTEAFF
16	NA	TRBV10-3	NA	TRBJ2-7	TGTGCCATCAGTGAGTCTATCGGCAGGGGTTCAGATGAGCAGTACTTC	CAISESIGRGSDEQYF
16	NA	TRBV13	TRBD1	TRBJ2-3	TGTGCCAGCAGCCATAGGGGGCCCTCTTATAAAGATACGCAGTATTTT	CASSHRGPSYKDTQYF
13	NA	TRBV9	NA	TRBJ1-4	TGTGCCAGCAGCCGGGGTTTCGGTGAAAAACTGTTTTTT	CASSRGFGEKLFF
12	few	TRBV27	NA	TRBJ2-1	TGTGCCAGCAGGGGGACTTACAATGAGCAGTTCTTC	CASRGTYNEQFF
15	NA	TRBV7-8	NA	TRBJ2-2	TGTGCCAGCAGCCCGCGGGGGATAGGGGGCGGGGAGCTGTTTTTT	CASSPRGIGGGELFF
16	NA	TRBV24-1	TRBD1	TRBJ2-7	TGTGCCACCAGTGATTCCGAGGGACAGGGGGCCTACGAGCAGTACTTC	CATSDSEGQGAYEQYF
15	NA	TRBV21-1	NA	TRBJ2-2	TGTGCCAGCAGCTGGCGGAGGGTCAACACCGGGGAGCTGTTTTTT	CASSWRRVNTGELFF
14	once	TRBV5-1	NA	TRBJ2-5	TGCGCCAGCAGTTGGTTCGGGAGCGGAGAGACCCAGTACTTC	CASSWFGSGETQYF
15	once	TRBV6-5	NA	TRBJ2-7	TGTGCCAGCAGTTACTCTAGCGTTGGGACCTACGAGCAGTACTTC	CASSYSSVGTYEQYF
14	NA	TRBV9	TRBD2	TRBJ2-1	TGTGCCAGCAGCAGCGGGGGGGCTAGCAATGAGCAGTTCTTC	CASSSGGASNEQFF
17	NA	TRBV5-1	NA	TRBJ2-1	TGCGCCAGCAGCCCCTCTAAGTCTAGCGCTTTCTACAATGAGCAGTTCTTC	CASSPSKSSAFYNEQFF
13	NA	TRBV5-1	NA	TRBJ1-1	TGCGCCAGCAGCGAGGGAGGTAACACTGAAGCTTTCTTT	CASSEGGNTEAFF
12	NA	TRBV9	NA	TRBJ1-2	TGTGCCAGCAGCGACCAGGGTTATGGCTACACCTTC	CASSDQGYGYTF
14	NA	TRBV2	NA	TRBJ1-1	TGTGCCAGCAGCCTGTGGACAGCGAACACTGAAGCTTTCTTT	CASSLWTANTEAFF
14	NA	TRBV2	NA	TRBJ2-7	TGTGCCAGCAGTGTGCTCCGGGTGTCCTACGAGCAGTACTTC	CASSVLRVSYEQYF
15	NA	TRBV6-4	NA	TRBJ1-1	TGTGCCAGCAGACCTGGAACTAACGTGAACACTGAAGCTTTCTTT	CASRPGTNVNTEAFF
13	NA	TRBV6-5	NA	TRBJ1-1	TGTGCCAGCAAACCTTACATGAACACTGAAGCTTTCTTT	CASKPYMNTEAFF
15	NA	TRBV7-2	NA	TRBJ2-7	TGTGCCAGCAGCTTCACCGCAGGGCCCTCCTACGAGCAGTACTTC	CASSFTAGPSYEQYF
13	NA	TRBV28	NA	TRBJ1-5	TGTGCCAGCAGTTTTCAGGGTTGGCGGCCCCAGCATTTT	CASSFQGWRPQHF
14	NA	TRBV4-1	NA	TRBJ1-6	TGCGCCAGCAGCCACCCACAGGGCGGATCACCCCTCCACTTT	CASSHPQGGSPLHF
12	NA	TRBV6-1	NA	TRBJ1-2	TGTGCCAGCAGTGAGGTTCCTACTGGCTACACCTTC	CASSEVPTGYTF
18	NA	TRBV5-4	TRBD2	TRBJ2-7	TGTGCCAGCAGCTTTTCTGGTCTGGGTGGCGGGAGGGCCCTCGAGCAGTACTTC	CASSFSGLGGGRALEQYF
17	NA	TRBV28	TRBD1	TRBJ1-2	TGTGCCAGCAGTATCAGGGGGCGCGGTAGGGCCTACTATGGCTACACCTTC	CASSIRGRGRAYYGYTF
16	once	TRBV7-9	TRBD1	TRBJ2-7	TGTGCCAGCAGCCCGAGAGACAGGGGCGGTGACTACGAGCAGTACTTC	CASSPRDRGGDYEQYF